The T cell receptor beta chain described here comes from a study of blood T cell repertoires in COVID-19. Across the study: There were acute and convalescent COVID-19 samples, and they came from the United States, Italy and Spain. From T cells, B-cell-depleted T cells, or PBMCs came the material, which was cDNA or gDNA.

Per the study methods: Cell counts per sample came from amplifying reference gene primers. Libraries were prepared by immunoSEQ multiplex PCR; TCRdb keeps only in-frame clonotypes and omits some of them. That table is the source of V, J and clone size, and D and trimming were worked out from the DNA. The data hold around 190,000 clones, with 70% to 90% observed a single time. With V trimmed by 3 bases and J by 9 bases, 20 bases remained unmatched. This CDR3 comprises 18 residues. The V gene's germline CDR1 is KGHSH and CDR2 LQKENI. V is TRBV18 and J is TRBJ2-5; 9 bases are shared with TRBD1. The clonotype originates from a man between 18 and 35 years old who had recovered from COVID-19. Sequences were obtained from peripheral blood. The CDR3 sequence is CASSPFNRGREETGAQYF. Here the CDR3 DNA reads TGTGCCAGCTCACCGTTTAACAGGGGGCGAGAAGAGACAGGGGCCCAGTACTTC.